This T cell receptor (beta chain) originates from a study of T-cell memory formation after mild COVID-19. Findings and limits, study-wide: Clones that contracted from day 15 to 85 had balanced CD4/CD8; later expanders were CD4+ biased.

TCRdb independently ran MiXCR on the 5' RACE reads; one entry per CDR3 protein. The sample lists around 250,000 distinct CDR3 sequences, about 16% occurring once. Regarding this clonotype: Its antigen is undetermined.

V lost 6 bases and J 11 bases, leaving 20 bases between the germline ends. CDR3 length: 13 amino acids. The chain couples TRBV12-3 or TRBV12-4 to TRBJ2-7, with a possible D match to TRBD2 (6 bases). The receptor was isolated from a man in his late teens or twenties who had mild COVID-19 (a few samples of this study predate the infection). Cell type and time point are not known. Sequencing was carried out using PBMCs or a T cell subset sorted from them (not recorded which). The CDR3 DNA sequence: TGTGCCAGCAGCCCTAGCGACTTTACCAGAAAGTACTTC. Amino acids: CASSPSDFTRKYF.